This TCR beta chain was sequenced for a study of long-term antiretroviral therapy in people with HIV. Germline CDR1 MRHNA, CDR2 SNTAGT. The V end was cut by 4 bases, the J end by 5 bases, with 6 bases between. The CDR3 length is 13 residues. No donor had fewer than one pre-ART PBMC sample or fewer than two post-ART PBMC samples. As concerns this clone: Antigen unknown.

Study-wide results and caveats: Versus controls, repertoires in people with HIV had narrower CDR3 length ranges. Clones with expansion before ART led the repertoire at all time points.

Samples were assayed with immunoSEQ v3.0 at survey level. Assay: immunoSEQ multiplex PCR; the TCRdb copy retains only in-frame clones and omits some. The sample holds roughly 16,000 clones, less than 85% seen once. This receptor was identified in a man aged 25-45 years with HIV. J is TRBJ1-6 and V is TRBV6-4; a possible D gene is TRBD1 (6 bases). The starting material was unsorted PBMCs, obtained at the start of antiretroviral therapy. CDR3 amino acids: CASSAGDNSPLHF. The CDR3 DNA is TGTGCCAGCAGTGCAGGGGATAATTCACCCCTCCACTTT.